One T cell receptor beta chain is described in this entry. Its antigen is unidentified. Germline CDR1 reads MGHDK; CDR2 reads SYGVNS. V was shortened by 3 bases and J by 2 bases, with 10 bases between the two germline ends. The CDR3 has 15 residues. The data stem from a study of T cells in localized non-small cell lung cancer. Whole-study findings and limits: Adjacent lung exhibited a median of approximately 50 among the 100 most abundant tumor clones.

Sequenced by immunoSEQ multiplex PCR; TCRdb stores in-frame clones only, minus some. The sample gives 30,000 to 50,000 clones, more than 75% of which show up once; 30% to 35% is in the top ten. The chain carries TRBV25-1 and TRBJ1-4; weak D call: TRBD1 (6 bases). This sequence originates from a woman aged 35 to 70 with stage II squamous cell lung carcinoma. The source material was PBMCs, sampled before any cancer treatment. The CDR3 loop reads CASSDRGFTNEKLFF. The CDR3 nucleotides are TGTGCCAGCAGTGACAGGGGTTTTACTAATGAAAAACTGTTTTTT.